Listed here are 5 T cell receptor beta chains from one sample, sequenced in a study of T cells in Graves' hyperthyroidism and ophthalmopathy. TCR beta CDR3 region amplification was performed from RNA transcripts. Using the HTBI primer set, a first-round RT-PCR was run on the TCR CDR3. TCRdb re-derived calls from the multiplex PCR reads in MiXCR, one entry per CDR3 protein. The sample lists over 550,000 distinct CDR3 sequences, around 15% occurring once. The sequencing sample was made of blood. These receptors originate from a woman younger than 30 with Graves' hyperthyroidism.

This clonotype was observed many times. The rearrangement joins TRBV15 to TRBJ1-1; D is uncertain. The CDR3 is 16 residues long. Trimming shortened V by 0 bases and J by 0 bases, and 11 bases separated the two germline ends. Germline CDR1 reads LNHNV; CDR2 reads YYDKDF (reference sequence). The CDR3, as DNA: TGTGCCACCAGCAGAGATATCGGACGGATGAACACTGAAGCTTTCTTT. Translated: CATSRDIGRMNTEAFF.

Ten or more counts support this clonotype. The chain recombines TRBV7-9 with TRBJ1-1; D not resolved. CDR1 and CDR2 (germline): SEHNR, FQNEAQ (reference sequence). The V end was cut by 1 base, the J end by 5 bases, with 5 bases between. This CDR3 is built from 12 residues. CDR3 nucleotide sequence: TGTGCCAGCAGCTTAGGTAGAACTGAAGCTTTCTTT. It yields the protein CASSLGRTEAFF.

This clonotype was recorded once. This rearrangement joins TRBV5-4 to TRBJ2-5; possible D gene TRBD1, 6 bases. The CDR3 loop spans 14 amino acids. Germline CDR1 reads SGHNT; CDR2 reads YYREEE (reference sequence). Deletions cut 4 bases from V and 2 bases from J, with 12 bases between. CDR3 in amino acids: CASSPDRSQETQYF. CDR3 coding DNA: TGTGCCAGCAGCCCAGACAGGTCGCAAGAGACCCAGTACTTC.

This clonotype was recorded at least ten times. V usage is TRBV7-2 and J usage is TRBJ2-5, with TRBD2 identical over 13 bases. Trimming at V came to 6 bases and at J to 5 bases, leaving 9 bases not matched to a gene. Germline V gene sequence: CDR1 SGHTA, CDR2 FQGNSA. There are 16 residues in the CDR3. CDR3 amino acids: CASSPQTSGGFETQYF. CDR3 nucleotides: TGTGCCAGCAGTCCACAGACTAGCGGGGGGTTTGAGACCCAGTACTTC.

This clonotype was observed a few times. This chain links TRBV24-1 with TRBJ2-7, with D unresolved. CDR3 length: 13 residues. The V gene lost 5 bases and the J gene lost 0 bases, with 7 bases spanning the gap. The germline gives CDR1 KGHDR, CDR2 SFDVKD. The CDR3 DNA is TGTGCCACCAGTGTGGGCAGCTCCTACGAGCAGTACTTC. This translates into CATSVGSSYEQYF.